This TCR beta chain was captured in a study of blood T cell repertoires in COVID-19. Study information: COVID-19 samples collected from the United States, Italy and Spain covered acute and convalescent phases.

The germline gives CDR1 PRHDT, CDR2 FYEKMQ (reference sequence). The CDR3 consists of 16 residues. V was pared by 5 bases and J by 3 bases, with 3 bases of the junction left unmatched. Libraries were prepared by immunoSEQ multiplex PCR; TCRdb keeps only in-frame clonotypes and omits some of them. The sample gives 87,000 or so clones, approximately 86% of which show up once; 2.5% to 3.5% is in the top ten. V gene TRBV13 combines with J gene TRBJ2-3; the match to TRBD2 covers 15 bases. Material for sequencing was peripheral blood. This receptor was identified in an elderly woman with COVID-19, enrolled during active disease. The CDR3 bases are TGTGCCAGCAGCCAGGGACTAGCGGGGGGTACAGATACGCAGTATTTT. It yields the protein CASSQGLAGGTDTQYF. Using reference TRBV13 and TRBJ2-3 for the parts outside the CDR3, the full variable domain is AAGVIQSPRHLIKEKRETATLKCYPIPRHDTVYWYQQGPGQDPQFLISFYEKMQSDKGSIPDRFSAQQFSDYHSELNMSSLELGDSALYFCASSQGLAGGTDTQYFGPGTRLTVL.